This T cell receptor beta chain was sequenced during a study of T-cell reconstitution after alpha-beta-depleted transplantation in children. Germline CDR1 reads MGHRA; CDR2 reads YSYEKL. Between the trimmed V and J ends, which lost 1 base and 0 bases, there was a span of 10 bases. There are 15 residues in the CDR3. TCRbeta library construction was performed incorporating unique molecular identifiers. TCRdb analysed the PCR reads with MiXCR anew, one entry per CDR3 protein. The sample contains around 370,000 distinct CDR3 sequences, around a tenth of which appear only once. This chain links TRBV4-1 with TRBJ2-7, with a weak D call TRBD1 (5 bases). The sequencing here drew on PBMCs from the stem cell graft donor, taken from the stem cell graft. This clonotype originated in a human donor who donated a stem cell graft to a child with acute lymphoblastic leukemia. The CDR3 reads CASSQVQDNSYEQYF. In nucleotides, the CDR3 is TGCGCCAGCAGCCAAGTACAGGACAACTCCTACGAGCAGTACTTC.